This T cell receptor (beta chain) emerged from a study of T cell changes during pregnancy in multiple sclerosis (dated by TCRdb to the late 2010s). Regarding the complete study: The study looked at changes in the T cell repertoire across pregnancy in women with multiple sclerosis.

The CDR1 and CDR2 encoded by the germline V gene (reference sequence) are LNHNV and YYDKDF. The CDR3 sequence holds 14 residues, the cysteine and phenylalanine included. The DNA shown is the 42-base CDR3, in frame from base 1. V was cut back by 1 base and J by 4 bases, leaving a gap of 8 bases between them. Worth noting for this clone: Its target antigen remains unknown. Within one base of it there is no much larger clone, and no base qualities were kept.

Library construction relied on the immunoSEQ multiplex PCR assay. In TCRdb, the immuneACCESS table is reduced to in-frame sequences with V and J assigned. These tables do not hold every clone; where another copy was compared, an unresolved V gene accounts for under half, and the others remain unexplained. The sample records 100,000 or so clones, 91% of which are singletons. The ten biggest clones cover about 2.9% of the sample. The chain is encoded by TRBV15 joined to TRBJ1-5; no D segment can be confidently identified. This material consisted of peripheral blood, taken in the second trimester of pregnancy. The receptor's source is a female donor with multiple sclerosis, enrolled in a pregnancy study. The DNA is TGTGCCACCAGCAGAGTTACAAAAAATCAGCCCCAGCATTTT. The encoded protein is CATSRVTKNQPQHF. Here the CDR3 is joined to the reference TRBV15 and TRBJ1-5 genes, and the full variable domain is: DAMVIQNPRYQVTQFGKPVTLSCSQTLNHNVMYWYQQKSSQAPKLLFHYYDKDFNNEADTPDNFQSRRPNTSFCFLDIRSPGLGDTAMYLCATSRVTKNQPQHFGDGTRLSIL.